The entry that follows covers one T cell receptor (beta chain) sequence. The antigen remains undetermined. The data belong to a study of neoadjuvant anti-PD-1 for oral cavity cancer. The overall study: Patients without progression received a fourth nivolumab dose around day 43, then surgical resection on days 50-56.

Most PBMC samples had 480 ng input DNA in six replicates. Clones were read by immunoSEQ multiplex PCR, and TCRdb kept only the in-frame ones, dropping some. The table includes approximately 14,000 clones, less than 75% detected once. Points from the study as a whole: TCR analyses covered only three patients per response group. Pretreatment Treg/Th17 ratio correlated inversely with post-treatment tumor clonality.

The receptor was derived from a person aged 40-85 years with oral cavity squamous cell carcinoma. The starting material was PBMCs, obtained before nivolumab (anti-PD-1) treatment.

The CDR3 sequence is CASSISDEQFF. DNA of the CDR3: TGTGCCAGTAGTATATCCGATGAGCAGTTCTTC. The rearrangement links TRBV19 to TRBJ2-1; D remains unclear. V lost 2 bases to trimming and J lost 8 bases, with 4 bases between them. The CDR3 runs 11 residues. CDR1 is LNHDA, CDR2 SQIVND, per germline (reference sequence).